Below, 16 T cell receptor beta chains from the same sample are listed, as sequenced in a study of TIL therapy for anti-PD-1-resistant metastatic lung cancer. The libraries were made with immunoSEQ v3. Profiled with immunoSEQ multiplex PCR; TCRdb holds only in-frame clones, not every one. Seen here are 50,000 to 70,000 clones, approximately 75% observed once, and the top ten hold less than 3%. Time point described: pre-treatment sample, taken before nivolumab and TIL therapy. Source: blood, taken at baseline. These receptor sequences come from a person between 25 and 79 years old with non-small cell lung cancer.

The chain links TRBV19 to TRBJ2-6; D may correspond to TRBD1 or TRBD2 (5 bases each). Germline V gives CDR1 LNHDA, CDR2 SQIVND (reference sequence). CDR3 length: 19 amino acids. The ends were cut back, 5 bases at V and 2 bases at J, with 22 bases in the middle. The CDR3 DNA sequence: TGTGCCAGTAGTTCCACGGGGCGAAATCCTCAAGCTGGGGCCAACGTCCTGACTTTC. This codes for CASSSTGRNPQAGANVLTF.

V and J are TRBV28 and TRBJ2-2; D assignment may be TRBD1 or TRBD2 (5 bases each). The CDR3 consists of 15 residues. Germline CDR1 is MDHEN and CDR2 is SYDVKM. Deletions cut 3 bases from V and 2 bases from J, with 10 bases between. CDR3 sequence reads: CASSLGPGNTGELFF. For the CDR3, the DNA is TGTGCCAGCAGTTTGGGACCGGGAAACACCGGGGAGCTGTTTTTT.

V gene TRBV28 combines with J gene TRBJ1-5; the D gene is possibly TRBD1 (6 bases). The CDR3 covers 14 residues. The germline gives CDR1 MDHEN, CDR2 SYDVKM. V lost 3 bases and J 7 bases, leaving 13 bases between the germline ends. Here the CDR3 reads CASSLGGSGQPQHF. The CDR3 coding sequence is TGTGCCAGCAGTTTGGGGGGCAGTGGGCAGCCCCAGCATTTT.

The rearrangement uses TRBV28 and TRBJ2-7, with 9 bases aligning to TRBD1. Germline V CDR1 and CDR2: MDHEN, SYDVKM. The CDR3 spans 15 residues. V was clipped by 6 bases and J by 5 bases; unmatched bases: 11. The DNA for the CDR3 is TGTGCCAGCAGCCTGGGAGGGACAGGGTCCAACGAGCAGTACTTC. As protein: CASSLGGTGSNEQYF.

This clone was detected once. The chain carries TRBV4-2 and TRBJ1-2; the match to TRBD1 covers 10 bases. The CDR3 consists of 18 residues. Per germline, CDR1 LGHNA and CDR2 YNFKEQ. V trimming: 0 bases; J trimming: 1 base; junction bases outside the gene matches: 8. The CDR3 sequence is CASSQDHRTGGRNYGYTF. The CDR3 DNA reads TGTGCCAGCAGCCAAGATCATAGGACAGGGGGTCGTAACTATGGCTACACCTTC.

The CDR3, as DNA: TGCAGCGTTGTCCCCAGGGTGGACACCGGGGAGCTGTTTTTT. Residues: CSVVPRVDTGELFF. The chain uses TRBV29-1 and TRBJ2-2, with TRBD1 as a possible D gene (5 bases). The V gene lost 4 bases and the J gene lost 3 bases, with 12 bases spanning the gap. The CDR3 loop spans 14 amino acids. Germline CDR1 and CDR2: SQVTM and ANQGSEA.

The chain links TRBV27 to TRBJ2-5; D is perhaps TRBD1 (6 bases). Per the germline V gene, CDR1 is MNHEY and CDR2 is SMNVEV (reference sequence). The CDR3 consists of 13 residues. V gave up 6 bases and J gave up 4 bases, with 12 bases separating them. CDR3 DNA sequence: TGTGCCAGCAGCTGGGCAGGGGCAGAGACCCAGTACTTC. This sequence encodes CASSWAGAETQYF.

The chain joins TRBV7-2 to TRBJ2-4, with D unresolved. CDR3 length: 12 residues. The V gene's germline CDR1 is SGHTA and CDR2 FQGNSA. The V end was cut by 0 bases, the J end by 7 bases, with 4 bases between. CDR3 sequence (DNA): TGTGCCAGCAGCTTAGCCCGCAACATTCAGTACTTC. It codes for CASSLARNIQYF.

The V and J genes are TRBV7-2 and TRBJ2-7, with 10 bases that match TRBD1. The CDR3 is 17 residues long. The V gene end was trimmed by 4 bases and the J gene end by 0 bases; junction bases not matched to a gene: 9. The germline CDR1 and CDR2 sequences are SGHTA and FQGNSA. The chain's CDR3 is CASSSRQGARSSYEQYF. In nucleotides, the CDR3 is TGTGCCAGCAGCTCAAGACAGGGGGCGAGGAGCTCCTACGAGCAGTACTTC. Full variable domain (outside the CDR3, taken from reference TRBV7-2 and TRBJ2-7): GAGVSQSPSNKVTEKGKDVELRCDPISGHTALYWYRQSLGQGLEFLIYFQGNSAPDKSGLPSDRFSAERTGGSVSTLTIQRTQQEDSAVYLCASSSRQGARSSYEQYFGPGTRLTVT.

This clone was observed a handful of times. The J gene is TRBJ2-7, the V gene TRBV5-5; D is undetermined. The CDR3 loop spans 13 amino acids. The germline V gene encodes CDR1 SGHKS and CDR2 YYEKEE (reference sequence). V was cut by 4 bases and J by 2 bases, with 10 bases left in between. CDR3 sequence (DNA): TGTGCCAGCAGCGTCGGGCGCACCTACGAGCAGTACTTC. Protein product: CASSVGRTYEQYF.

V usage is TRBV27 and J usage is TRBJ2-5; D assignment may be TRBD1 or TRBD2 (5 bases each). Germline V CDR1 and CDR2: MNHEY, SMNVEV (reference sequence). V was pared by 5 bases and J by 5 bases, with 15 bases between. The CDR3 consists of 14 residues. CDR3 amino acids: CASSPRDHEETQYF. The CDR3 coding sequence is TGTGCCAGCAGTCCCAGGGACCACGAGGAGACCCAGTACTTC.

The V and J genes are TRBV3-1 (or the pseudogene TRBV3-2) and TRBJ2-1, with D perhaps TRBD1 or TRBD2 (6 bases each). There are 17 residues in the CDR3. With 0 bases removed from V and 0 bases from J, the gap between germline ends came to 12 bases. The V gene's germline CDR1 is LGHDT and CDR2 YNNKEL (reference sequence). CDR3: CASSQDHRGLSYNEQFF. DNA of the CDR3: TGTGCCAGCAGCCAAGATCACCGGGGGCTCTCCTACAATGAGCAGTTCTTC.

This chain links TRBV4-1 with TRBJ2-3; TRBD2 matches at 8 bases. V shed 4 bases and J 1 base; nucleotides not matched to a gene: 7. Germline V CDR1 and CDR2: MGHRA, YSYEKL. CDR3 size: 16 residues. The DNA of the CDR3 is TGCGCCAGCAGCCCGGGGGGACTAGGGGGCACAGATACGCAGTATTTT. Translation gives CASSPGGLGGTDTQYF.

The rearrangement uses TRBV18 and TRBJ2-3, with 7 bases aligning to TRBD2. The CDR3 totals 15 residues. The V segment lost 0 bases and the J segment 2 bases; nucleotides outside the gene matches: 2. Germline-derived CDR1 and CDR2 are KGHSH and LQKENI. The CDR3 DNA reads as TGTGCCAGCTCACCACCGGGACTACCCACAGATACGCAGTATTTT. This sequence encodes CASSPPGLPTDTQYF.

This chain uses TRBV7-9 with TRBJ2-5; 10 bases map to TRBD1. This CDR3 is built from 16 residues. V lost 4 bases, J lost 4 bases, and 9 bases stayed unmatched. The germline CDR1 and CDR2 sequences are SEHNR and FQNEAQ (reference sequence). The CDR3 region is CASSSFGQGVGETQYF. The CDR3 coding sequence is TGTGCCAGCAGCTCCTTCGGACAGGGGGTGGGAGAGACCCAGTACTTC.

This chain links TRBV18 with TRBJ2-7, with a weak D call TRBD1 (5 bases). V gave up 3 bases and J gave up 5 bases, with 11 bases separating them. The CDR3 sequence is 13 residues long. In germline, CDR1 is KGHSH, CDR2 LQKENI. The DNA of the CDR3 is TGTGCCAGCTCACCGGGGCAGAGAGACGAGCAGTACTTC. Translating it yields CASSPGQRDEQYF. Full variable domain (missing parts from reference TRBV18 and TRBJ2-7): NAGVMQNPRHLVRRRGQEARLRCSPMKGHSHVYWYRQLPEEGLKFMVYLQKENIIDESGMPKERFSAEFPKEGPSILRIQQVVRGDSAAYFCASSPGQRDEQYFGPGTRLTVT.